This T cell receptor beta chain was sequenced for a study of blood T cell repertoires in COVID-19. Study at large: Both acute and convalescent COVID-19 samples were obtained from the United States, Italy and Spain. The cDNA or gDNA used as material had been derived from T cells, B-cell-depleted T cells, or PBMCs.

In the study's own analysis: It was from reference gene primer amplification that nucleated cell counts were estimated. TCRdb's table, derived via immunoSEQ multiplex PCR, lists solely in-frame clones and lacks some. That table furnishes V, J and clone size, whereas the DNA furnished D and trimming. The sample comprises hundreds of thousands of clones, 85% of which are singletons, and 0.85% to 1% rests with the top ten. CDR1 and CDR2 (germline): SQVTM, ANQGSEA. V lost 5 bases and J 0 bases, leaving 14 bases between the germline ends. The length of the CDR3 is 14 residues. Sequencing input: peripheral blood. V and J are TRBV29-1 and TRBJ2-7, with D maybe TRBD1 (5 bases). The source of this sequence is a man aged 40-49 years with acute or convalescent COVID-19. The CDR3 sequence is CSVRGGQLSYEQYF. For the CDR3, the DNA is TGCAGCGTTAGGGGTGGTCAGCTCTCCTACGAGCAGTACTTC.